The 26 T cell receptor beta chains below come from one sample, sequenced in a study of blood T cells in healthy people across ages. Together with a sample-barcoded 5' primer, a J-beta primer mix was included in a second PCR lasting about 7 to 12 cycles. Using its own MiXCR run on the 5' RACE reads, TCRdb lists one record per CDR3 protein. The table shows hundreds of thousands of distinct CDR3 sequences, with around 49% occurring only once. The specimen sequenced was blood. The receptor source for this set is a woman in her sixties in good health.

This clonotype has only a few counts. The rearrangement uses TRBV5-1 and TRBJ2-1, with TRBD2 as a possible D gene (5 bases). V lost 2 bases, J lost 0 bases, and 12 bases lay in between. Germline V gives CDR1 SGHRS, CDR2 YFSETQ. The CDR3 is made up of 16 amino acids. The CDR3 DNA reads TGCGCCAGCAGCTTTGAGGGTTCCAGCTCCTACAATGAGCAGTTCTTC. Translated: CASSFEGSSSYNEQFF.

The CDR3 coding sequence is TGCGCCAGCAGCCAAGATGGGGGGGGCTGGCGGGAGCTGTTTTTT. Encoded protein: CASSQDGGGWRELFF. V and J are TRBV4-3 and TRBJ2-2, with D possibly being TRBD2 (7 bases). The V end lost 0 bases, the J end lost 9 bases, and 14 bases lay between the germline ends. The length of the CDR3 is 15 residues. CDR1 LGHNA and CDR2 YSLEER come from the germline V gene.

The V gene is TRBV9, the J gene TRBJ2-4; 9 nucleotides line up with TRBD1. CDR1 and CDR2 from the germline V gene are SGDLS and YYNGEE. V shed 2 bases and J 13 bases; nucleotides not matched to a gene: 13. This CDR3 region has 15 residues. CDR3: CASSVWTGETDEQYF. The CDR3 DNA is TGTGCCAGCAGCGTCTGGACAGGGGAGACGGATGAGCAGTACTTC.

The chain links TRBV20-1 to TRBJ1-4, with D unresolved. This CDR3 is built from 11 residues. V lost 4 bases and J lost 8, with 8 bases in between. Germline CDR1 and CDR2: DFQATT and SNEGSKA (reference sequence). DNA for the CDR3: TGCAGTGCTAAGGGATGGGAAAAACTGTTTTTT. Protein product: CSAKGWEKLFF.

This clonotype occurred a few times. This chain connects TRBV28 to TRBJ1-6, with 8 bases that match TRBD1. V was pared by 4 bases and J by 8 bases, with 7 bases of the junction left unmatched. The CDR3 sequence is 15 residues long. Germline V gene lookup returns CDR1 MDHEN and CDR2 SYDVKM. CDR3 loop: CASSYRGTGDSPLHF. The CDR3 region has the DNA TGTGCCAGCAGTTACCGGGGGACAGGAGATTCACCCCTCCACTTT.

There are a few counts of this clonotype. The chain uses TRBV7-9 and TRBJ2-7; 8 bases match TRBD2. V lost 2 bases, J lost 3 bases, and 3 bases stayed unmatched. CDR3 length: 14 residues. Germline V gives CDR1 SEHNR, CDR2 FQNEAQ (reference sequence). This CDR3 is CASSLSGGLYEQYF. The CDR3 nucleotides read TGTGCCAGCAGCTTATCGGGGGGGCTCTACGAGCAGTACTTC.

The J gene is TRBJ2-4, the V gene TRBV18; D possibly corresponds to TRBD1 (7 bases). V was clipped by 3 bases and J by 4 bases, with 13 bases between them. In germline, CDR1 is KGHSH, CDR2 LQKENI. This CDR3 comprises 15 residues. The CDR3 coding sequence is TGTGCCAGCTCACCGCGGGACAGTCCGAAAAACATTCAGTACTTC. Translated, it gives CASSPRDSPKNIQYF.

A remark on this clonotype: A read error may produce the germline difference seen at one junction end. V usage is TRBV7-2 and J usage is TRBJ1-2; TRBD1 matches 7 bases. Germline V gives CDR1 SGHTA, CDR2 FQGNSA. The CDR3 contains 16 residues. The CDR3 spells CAGSPRAGRGLYGYTF. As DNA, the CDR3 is TGTGCCGGCAGCCCTCGAGCGGGGAGGGGGCTCTATGGCTACACCTTC.

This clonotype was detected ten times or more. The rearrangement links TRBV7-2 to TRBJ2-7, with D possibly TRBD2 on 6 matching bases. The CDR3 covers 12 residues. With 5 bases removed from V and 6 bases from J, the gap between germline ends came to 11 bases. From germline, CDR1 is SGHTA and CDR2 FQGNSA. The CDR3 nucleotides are TGTGCCAGCAGCCGGGACTTCTTCGAGCAGTACTTC. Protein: CASSRDFFEQYF.

CDR3 nucleotide sequence: TGTGCCAGTAGTCGGGTCCCAGGGGGAGAGACCCAGTACTTC. Translation: CASSRVPGGETQYF. V usage is TRBV2 and J usage is TRBJ2-5; 7 positions agree with TRBD1. The CDR3 totals 14 residues. Losses at the gene ends were 9 bases for V and 4 bases for J; bases not matched to a gene: 11. Germline-derived CDR1 and CDR2 are SNHLY and FYNNEI.

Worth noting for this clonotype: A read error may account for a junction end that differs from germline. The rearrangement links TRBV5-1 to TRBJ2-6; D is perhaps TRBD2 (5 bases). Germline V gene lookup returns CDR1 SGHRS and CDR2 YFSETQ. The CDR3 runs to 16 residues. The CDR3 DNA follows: TGCGCCTGCAGCGGCCTCTCTGGGACTGGGGCCAACGTCCTGACTTTC. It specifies CACSGLSGTGANVLTF. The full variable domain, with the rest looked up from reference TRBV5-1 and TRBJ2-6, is KAGVTQTPRYLIKTRGQQVTLSCSPISGHRSVSWYQQTPGQGLQFLFEYFSETQRNKGNFPGRFSGRQFSNSRSEMNVSTLELGDSALYLCACSGLSGTGANVLTFGAGSRLTVL.

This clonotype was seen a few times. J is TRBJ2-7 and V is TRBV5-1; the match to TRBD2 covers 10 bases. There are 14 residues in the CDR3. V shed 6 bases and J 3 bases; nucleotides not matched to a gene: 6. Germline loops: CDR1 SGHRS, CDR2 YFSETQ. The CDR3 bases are TGCGCCAGCAATGAACCTAGCGGGAGCTACGAGCAGTACTTC. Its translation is CASNEPSGSYEQYF. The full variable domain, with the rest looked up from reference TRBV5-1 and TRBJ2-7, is KAGVTQTPRYLIKTRGQQVTLSCSPISGHRSVSWYQQTPGQGLQFLFEYFSETQRNKGNFPGRFSGRQFSNSRSEMNVSTLELGDSALYLCASNEPSGSYEQYFGPGTRLTVT.

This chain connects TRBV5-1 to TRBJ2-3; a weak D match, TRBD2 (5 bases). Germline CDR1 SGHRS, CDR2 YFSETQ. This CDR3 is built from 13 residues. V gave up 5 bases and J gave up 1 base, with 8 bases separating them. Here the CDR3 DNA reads TGCGCCAGCAGTGGACTGGGCACAGATACGCAGTATTTT. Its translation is CASSGLGTDTQYF.

The CDR3 protein is CSAPPSESPQYF. As DNA, the CDR3 is TGCAGTGCCCCCCCAAGCGAGAGTCCGCAGTATTTT. The rearrangement uses TRBV20-1 and TRBJ2-3, with no clear D. The CDR3 is 12 amino acids. Germline loops: CDR1 DFQATT, CDR2 SNEGSKA (reference sequence). Trimming shortened V by 6 bases and J by 10 bases, and 17 bases separated the two germline ends.

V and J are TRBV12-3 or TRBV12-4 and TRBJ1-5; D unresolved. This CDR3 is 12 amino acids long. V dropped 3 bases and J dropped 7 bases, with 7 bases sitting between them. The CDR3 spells CASSLMEQPQHF. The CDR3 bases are TGTGCCAGCAGTTTGATGGAACAGCCCCAGCATTTT.

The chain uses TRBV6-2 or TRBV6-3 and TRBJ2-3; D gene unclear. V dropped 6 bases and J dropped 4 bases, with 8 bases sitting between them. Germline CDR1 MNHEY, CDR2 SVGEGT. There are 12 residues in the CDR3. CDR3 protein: CASRDVADTQYF. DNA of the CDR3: TGTGCCAGCAGAGACGTTGCAGATACGCAGTATTTT.

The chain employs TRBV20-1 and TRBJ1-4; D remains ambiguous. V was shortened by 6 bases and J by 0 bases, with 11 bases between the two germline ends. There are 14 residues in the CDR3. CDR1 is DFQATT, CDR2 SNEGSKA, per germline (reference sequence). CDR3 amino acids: CSAQELATNEKLFF. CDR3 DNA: TGCAGTGCCCAAGAGCTGGCAACTAATGAAAAACTGTTTTTT.

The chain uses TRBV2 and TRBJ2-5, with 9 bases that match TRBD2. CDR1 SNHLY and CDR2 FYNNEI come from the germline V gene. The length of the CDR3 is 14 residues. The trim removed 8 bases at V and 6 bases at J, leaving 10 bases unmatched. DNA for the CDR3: TGTGCCAGCCAAGCGGGGGGCGCAAAGAAGACCCAGTACTTC. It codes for CASQAGGAKKTQYF.

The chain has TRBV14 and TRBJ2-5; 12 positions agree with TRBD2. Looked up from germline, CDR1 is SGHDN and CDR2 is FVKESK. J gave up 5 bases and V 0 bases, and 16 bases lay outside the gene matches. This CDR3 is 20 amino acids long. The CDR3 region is CASSQERTTSGRAGVETQYF. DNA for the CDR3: TGTGCCAGCAGCCAAGAGCGAACGACTAGCGGGAGAGCGGGCGTGGAGACCCAGTACTTC.

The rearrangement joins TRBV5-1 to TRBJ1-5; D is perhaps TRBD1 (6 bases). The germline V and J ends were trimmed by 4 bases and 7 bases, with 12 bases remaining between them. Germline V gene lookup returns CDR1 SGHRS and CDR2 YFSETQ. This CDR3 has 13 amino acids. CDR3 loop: CASSAGQGQPQHF. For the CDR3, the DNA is TGCGCCAGCAGCGCGGGACAAGGCCAGCCCCAGCATTTT.

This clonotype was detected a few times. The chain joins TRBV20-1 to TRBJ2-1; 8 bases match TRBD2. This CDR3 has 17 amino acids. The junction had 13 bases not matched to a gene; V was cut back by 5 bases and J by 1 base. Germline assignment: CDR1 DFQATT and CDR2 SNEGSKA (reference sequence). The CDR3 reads CSAPSPLTSESYNEQFF. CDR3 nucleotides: TGCAGTGCTCCCTCTCCTTTGACTAGCGAGTCCTACAATGAGCAGTTCTTC.

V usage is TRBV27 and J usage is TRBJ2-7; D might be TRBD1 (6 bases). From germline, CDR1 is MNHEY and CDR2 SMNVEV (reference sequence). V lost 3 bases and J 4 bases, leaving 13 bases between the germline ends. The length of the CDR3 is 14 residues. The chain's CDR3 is CASSFGTTTYEQYF. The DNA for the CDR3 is TGTGCCAGCAGTTTCGGGACAACCACTTACGAGCAGTACTTC.

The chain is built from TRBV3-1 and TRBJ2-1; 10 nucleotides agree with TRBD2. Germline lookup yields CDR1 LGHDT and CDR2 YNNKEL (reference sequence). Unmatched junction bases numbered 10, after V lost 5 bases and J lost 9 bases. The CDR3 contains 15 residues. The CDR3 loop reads CASSYLAGESGEQFF. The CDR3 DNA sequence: TGTGCCAGCAGCTACCTAGCGGGAGAGTCAGGTGAGCAGTTCTTC.

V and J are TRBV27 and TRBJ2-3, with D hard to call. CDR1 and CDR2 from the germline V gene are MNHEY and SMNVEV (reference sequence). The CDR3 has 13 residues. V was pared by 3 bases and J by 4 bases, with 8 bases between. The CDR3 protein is CASSFPPPDTQYF. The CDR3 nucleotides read TGTGCCAGCAGTTTCCCTCCTCCAGATACGCAGTATTTT.

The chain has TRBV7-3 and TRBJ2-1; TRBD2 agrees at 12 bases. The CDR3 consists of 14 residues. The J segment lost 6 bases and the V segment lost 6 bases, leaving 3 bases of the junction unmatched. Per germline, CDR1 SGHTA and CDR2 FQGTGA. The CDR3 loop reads CASSASGRVNEQFF. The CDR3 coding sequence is TGTGCCAGCAGTGCTAGCGGGAGGGTCAATGAGCAGTTCTTC.

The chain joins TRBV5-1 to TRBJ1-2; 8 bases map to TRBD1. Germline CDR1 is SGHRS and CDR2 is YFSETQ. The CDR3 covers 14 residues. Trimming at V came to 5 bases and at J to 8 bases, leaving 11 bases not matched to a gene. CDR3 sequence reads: CASSSPEQGGGYTF. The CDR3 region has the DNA TGCGCCAGCAGTTCCCCCGAACAGGGGGGAGGCTACACCTTC. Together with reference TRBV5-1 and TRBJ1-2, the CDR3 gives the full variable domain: KAGVTQTPRYLIKTRGQQVTLSCSPISGHRSVSWYQQTPGQGLQFLFEYFSETQRNKGNFPGRFSGRQFSNSRSEMNVSTLELGDSALYLCASSSPEQGGGYTFGSGTRLTVV.